These 13 T cell receptor beta chains were sequenced from one sample in a study of tissue T cells after allogeneic stem cell transplantation. This table comes from immunoSEQ multiplex PCR, and its TCRdb copy is limited to in-frame clones, with some not included. The data contain roughly 2,000 clones, roughly 50% of them singletons. The time point was: mouse harvest day 14 after allogeneic transplant. The graft held 10^6 splenic CD5+ T cells and 10^7 T-cell-depleted bone marrow cells. The source material was blood. These receptor sequences come from a female BALB/c mouse given C57BL/6 T cells with graft-versus-host disease after an allogeneic hematopoietic cell transplant.

With regard to this clone: Any gene name here is a mouse gene name. The part of the CDR3 DNA that was read is TGTGCCAGCTCTCTCGGGACTGGAGGCCAAGACACCCAGTAC. Amino acids: CASSLGTGGQDTQY. The full CDR3 reads CASSLGTGGQDTQYF. The rearrangement links TRBV12-2 to TRBJ2-5, with 8 bases aligning to TRBD2. The sequence runs out 1 residue before the end of the CDR3; the remainder is reconstructed from the germline J gene. Germline-derived CDR1 and CDR2 are SGHLS and HYDKME. Trimming removed 0 bases from V and 2 bases from J; junction bases left unmatched: 3. The CDR3 totals 15 residues.

About this clone itself: The gene names here belong to mouse. The DNA ends 1 residue before the CDR3 does, and the rest of the CDR3 is filled in from the germline J gene. The V and J genes are TRBV31 and TRBJ2-7; D might be TRBD1 or TRBD2, each matching 6 bases. Germline V gene lookup returns CDR1 GKSSPN and CDR2 SITVG. CDR3 length: 13 amino acids. Between the trimmed V and J ends, which lost 0 bases and 3 bases, there was a span of 9 bases. CDR3 bases read: TGTGCCTGGAGTCTAAGGGGGGACTATGAACAGTAC. Residues: CAWSLRGDYEQY. The whole CDR3 is CAWSLRGDYEQYF. The whole variable domain, remainder taken from reference TRBV31 and TRBJ2-7, is AQTIHQWPVAEIKAVGSPLSLGCTIKGKSSPNLYWYWQATGGTLQQLFYSITVGQVESVVQLNLSASRPKDDQFILSTEKLLLSHSGFYLCAWSLRGDYEQYFGPGTRLTVL.

In regard to this clone: Gene names follow the mouse nomenclature. The read ends 1 residue early relative to the CDR3; the germline J gene fills the gap. The rearrangement links TRBV2 to TRBJ1-1; TRBD1 might be the D (6 bases). CDR3 length: 15 residues. V lost 3 bases and J lost 3, with 14 bases in between. Germline CDR1 and CDR2: LGHNA and YSYQKL. The CDR3 here is CASSQLQGMDTEVFF. The DNA read from the CDR3 is TGTGCCAGCAGCCAGCTCCAGGGGATGGACACAGAAGTCTTC.

Concerning this clone itself: Mouse gene names apply. The sequenced fragment ends 1 residue before the CDR3 boundary, so the rest is inferred from the germline J gene. The chain has TRBV29 and TRBJ1-1, with 10 bases aligning to TRBD1. Germline V gives CDR1 MSHET, CDR2 SYDVDS. CDR3 length: 15 residues. V dropped 6 bases and J dropped 3; count of bases not matched to a gene: 7. The CDR3 protein is CASSRDRGRYTEVFF. The DNA read from the CDR3 is TGTGCTAGCAGCCGGGACAGGGGTAGATACACAGAAGTCTTC.

A note on this clone: The junction shows a germline mismatch at one end, possibly a read error. Each gene name is a mouse one. The read ends 1 residue shy of where the CDR3 ends; the end is completed using the germline J gene. V usage is TRBV29 and J usage is TRBJ2-5, with unresolved D. The CDR3 covers 15 residues. Germline V gives CDR1 MSHET, CDR2 SYDVDS. The CDR3 sequence is CASSPTALNHDTQYF. The DNA read from the CDR3 is TGTGCTAGCAGTCCCACAGCGCTTAACCACGACACCCAGTAC.

This clone is labeled hyperexpanded. Mouse gene names and germline throughout. The read finishes 1 residue shy of the CDR3 end, and the germline J gene is used to complete it. The V and J genes are TRBV26 and TRBJ2-7; TRBD1 agrees at 11 bases. CDR1 and CDR2 from the germline V gene are KGHPV and FQNQEV (reference sequence). This CDR3 has 14 amino acids. V was pared by 4 bases and J by 4 bases, with 3 bases of the junction left unmatched. CDR3 bases read: TGTGCCAGCAGTCCCGGGACAGGGGGATATGAACAGTAC. It yields the protein CASSPGTGGYEQY. The whole CDR3 sequence reads CASSPGTGGYEQYF.

This clone was counted between two and nine times. Mouse germline and gene names are used. From the germline J gene comes the end of the CDR3, since the read stops 1 residue before it. This chain uses TRBV19 with TRBJ1-3, with D hard to call. Germline V gene sequence: CDR1 FNHDT, CDR2 SITEND (reference sequence). The CDR3 spans 15 residues. V was pared by 1 base and J by 0 bases, with 8 bases between. CDR3: CASSITVNSGNTLYF. The covered CDR3 bases are TGTGCCAGCAGTATAACAGTCAATTCTGGAAATACGCTCTAT.

A remark on this clone: Here the gene names and germline are mouse. With the read ending 1 residue before the CDR3 end, the germline J gene is used to fill in that end. The chain carries TRBV20 and TRBJ2-4; the D gene is possibly TRBD2 (5 bases). Per the germline V gene, CDR1 is GFQATS and CDR2 is STVNSAI. CDR3 length: 13 residues. V was cut by 0 bases and J by 2 bases, with 6 bases left in between. The CDR3 reads CGARDWVQNTLYF. CDR3 bases read: TGTGGTGCTAGGGACTGGGTTCAAAACACCTTGTAC.

A few counts support this clone. Germline and genes: mouse. The CDR3 end lies 1 residue beyond the end of the read and is filled in from the germline J gene. The chain has TRBV15 and TRBJ2-7; TRBD2 matches 11 bases. The CDR3 contains 14 residues. Germline loops: CDR1 SGHND, CDR2 FRSKSL. V trimming: 6 bases; J trimming: 4 bases; junction bases outside the gene matches: 5. The sequenced part of the CDR3 DNA is TGTGCCAGCAGGGCGGGACTGGGGGAATATGAACAGTAC. Encoded protein: CASRAGLGEYEQY. The entire CDR3 reads CASRAGLGEYEQYF.

As for this clone: The gene names here belong to mouse. The CDR3 end lies 1 residue beyond the end of the read and is filled in from the germline J gene. This chain uses TRBV23 with TRBJ1-1; no DNA check was done on the table's D call, TRBD1. Per germline, CDR1 KGHTA and CDR2 FQNQQP. The CDR3 spans 12 residues. The sequenced CDR3 bases are TGCTCCAGCAGTCAGACAGACACAGAAGTCTTC. It yields the protein CSSSQTDTEVF. The whole CDR3 region reads CSSSQTDTEVFF.

To note about this clone: Genes and germline come from the mouse. The sequenced part of the CDR3 DNA is TGTGCCAGCAGCTTCCTCGGGACAGGGCATGAACAGTAC. Translating gives CASSFLGTGHEQY. In full, the CDR3 is CASSFLGTGHEQYF. V is TRBV14 and J is TRBJ2-7; 9 bases line up with TRBD1. The missing CDR3 end, 1 residue past where the read stops, is filled in from the germline J gene. Looked up from germline, CDR1 is SGHDT and CDR2 is FRDEAV. The CDR3 spans 14 residues. The ends lost 5 bases at V and 5 bases at J; junction bases unmatched: 8.

Turning to this clone: Here the gene names and germline are mouse. The observed sequence ends 1 residue before the CDR3 terminus, with the missing tail filled in from the germline J gene. The chain recombines TRBV13-2 with TRBJ2-2; D gene uncertain. Germline CDR1 NNHNN, CDR2 SYGAGS (reference sequence). The CDR3 runs to 13 residues. Trimming pared 3 bases from V and 1 base from J, leaving 4 bases between. The CDR3 sequence: CASGGENTGQLYF. CDR3 bases read: TGTGCCAGCGGTGGGGAAAACACCGGGCAGCTCTAC.

This clone has just a few counts. Germline and genes here are mouse. Sequencing ends 1 residue short of the CDR3 end; the germline J gene provides the rest. This sequence joins TRBV20 and TRBJ2-1; D gene ambiguous. V was shortened by 2 bases and J by 3 bases, with 5 bases between the two germline ends. The CDR3 spans 12 residues. Germline V CDR1 and CDR2: GFQATS, STVNSAI. The part of the CDR3 DNA that was read is TGTGGTGCTAGGAACAGCTATGCTGAGCAGTTC. It translates to CGARNSYAEQF. The whole CDR3 protein reads CGARNSYAEQFF.